The source of this T cell receptor beta chain is a study of shared clonotypes between healthy human individuals. Study observations and caveats: Naive subsets tended to show greater estimated richness than memory subsets.

Positively selected for CCR7, the CD45RO-negative cells used as naive CD8 cells excluded terminally differentiated effector memory CD45RA+ cells. Replicate sorted-subset PCRs were loaded with around 210 ng DNA, about 30,000 T cell genomes. Data came from immunoSEQ multiplex PCR; TCRdb stores just in-frame clones and leaves some out. The sample holds roughly 890,000 clones, approximately 92% seen once. CDR3 length: 15 amino acids. The V end lost 0 bases, the J end lost 4 bases, and 13 bases lay between the germline ends. In germline, CDR1 is SGHAT, CDR2 FQNNGV. For this clone: Its cognate antigen is unknown.

The chain employs TRBV11-2 and TRBJ2-7; D possibly matches TRBD1 or TRBD2 (6 bases each). The sequence came from a man aged 25-45 years in good health. Sequencing was performed on naive CD8+ T cells sorted from blood. CDR3 nucleotides: TGTGCCAGCAGCTTAGACCCGGGGGCCGGGTACGAGCAGTACTTC. Residues: CASSLDPGAGYEQYF. Using reference TRBV11-2 and TRBJ2-7 for the parts outside the CDR3, the full variable domain is EAGVAQSPRYKIIEKRQSVAFWCNPISGHATLYWYQQILGQGPKLLIQFQNNGVVDDSQLPKDRFSAERLKGVDSTLKIQPAKLEDSAVYLCASSLDPGAGYEQYFGPGTRLTVT.